This T cell receptor (beta chain) was recovered during a study of immune evolution from preneoplasia to lung adenocarcinoma. Here immunoSEQ multiplex PCR was the method, and the copy in TCRdb shows in-frame clones only, minus some. Among 6,000 to 8,000 clones listed, approximately 72% were seen once. In germline, CDR1 is KGHSH, CDR2 LQKENI. Trimming stripped 2 bases from V and 3 bases from J, with 13 bases between. There are 16 residues in the CDR3. Sequenced: FFPE lung adenocarcinoma in situ tissue. The source of this sequence is a donor at least 70 years old with lung adenocarcinoma. Some clones in this sample may be carry-over from other donors' samples. This chain joins TRBV18 and TRBJ1-4, with D unclear. CDR3 sequence reads: CASSPFMGNANEKLFF. CDR3 DNA: TGTGCCAGCTCACCATTTATGGGGAACGCTAATGAAAAACTGTTTTTT.